The 10 T cell receptor beta chains below were found in one sample sequenced in a study of Ad26.COV2.S vaccination and SARS-CoV-2 variants. Here immunoSEQ multiplex PCR was the method, and the copy in TCRdb shows in-frame clones only, minus some. This sample has 300,000 to 450,000 clones, with 70% to 90% found just once. The sample's treatment: about 20 received Ad26.COV2.S at low or high dose, single or two shots; roughly 5 received placebo; per-sample allocation not given. All samples were drawn on day 63, counting from the first vaccine or placebo injection. Sequences were derived from peripheral blood, sampled in a trial of Ad26.COV2.S vaccine versus placebo. The receptors originated from a person between 18 and 59 years old who received the Ad26.COV2.S COVID-19 vaccine or a placebo.

The chain is built from TRBV4-3 and TRBJ2-7; D is undetermined. Trimming pared 1 base from V and 0 bases from J, leaving 10 bases between. This CDR3 is built from 15 residues. In germline, CDR1 is LGHNA, CDR2 YSLEER. CDR3 coding DNA: TGCGCCAGCAGCCAAGGGGTACACAGCTCCTACGAGCAGTACTTC. Amino acid sequence: CASSQGVHSSYEQYF.

This chain uses TRBV7-9 with TRBJ1-2; D is uncertain. The CDR3 is made up of 13 amino acids. The germline V gene has CDR1 SEHNR and CDR2 FQNEAQ (reference sequence). V gave up 4 bases and J gave up 1 base, with 7 bases separating them. The CDR3 reads CASSSGNNYGYTF. The CDR3 DNA sequence: TGTGCCAGCAGCTCCGGGAATAACTATGGCTACACCTTC.

The rearrangement joins TRBV7-9 to TRBJ1-1; TRBD1 is a possible D gene (6 bases). V was clipped by 4 bases and J by 5 bases, with 17 bases between them. The CDR3 sequence is 15 residues long. From germline, CDR1 is SEHNR and CDR2 FQNEAQ (reference sequence). The CDR3 sequence is CASSSTQGGSTEAFF. The DNA for the CDR3 is TGTGCCAGCAGCTCAACACAGGGAGGTAGTACTGAAGCTTTCTTT.

The chain is built from TRBV5-6 and TRBJ1-3; TRBD1 matches 7 bases. There are 15 residues in the CDR3. The trim removed 0 bases at V and 2 bases at J, leaving 2 bases unmatched. Germline lookup yields CDR1 SGHDT and CDR2 YYEEEE. The CDR3 sequence: CASSLGTGAGNTIYF. CDR3 nucleotides: TGTGCCAGCAGCTTGGGAACAGGGGCTGGAAACACCATATATTTT.

The CDR3 DNA is TGTGCCAGCTCACCAGACGGCCCAGATACGCAGTATTTT. It specifies CASSPDGPDTQYF. The rearrangement uses TRBV18 and TRBJ2-3; D is unclear. Trimming removed 2 bases from V and 4 bases from J, with 7 bases in between. Germline V gives CDR1 KGHSH, CDR2 LQKENI. The CDR3 length is 13 residues.

The J gene is TRBJ1-3, the V gene TRBV13; no firm D call. Trimming left V 6 bases short and J 2 bases short, with 8 bases between. From germline, CDR1 is PRHDT and CDR2 FYEKMQ (reference sequence). The CDR3 extends over 13 amino acids. CDR3 sequence reads: CASSDGTGNTIYF. The CDR3 nucleotides are TGTGCCAGCAGTGACGGGACTGGAAACACCATATATTTT.

The sample holds one count of this clone. The chain couples TRBV28 to TRBJ1-3; D is ambiguous. Trimming cost V 8 bases and J 0 bases, with 17 bases left between them. There are 16 residues in the CDR3. The germline CDR1 and CDR2 sequences are MDHEN and SYDVKM. The CDR3: CASLGSGINSGNTIYF. CDR3 DNA sequence: TGTGCCAGCTTAGGGTCCGGAATCAACTCTGGAAACACCATATATTTT.

The CDR3 is CASSLAHRGQETQYF. CDR3 in DNA: TGTGCCAGCAGCTTGGCCCACAGGGGCCAGGAGACCCAGTACTTC. This chain uses TRBV5-8 with TRBJ2-5, with TRBD1 identical over 7 bases. The CDR3 is 15 residues long. The V and J ends lost 0 bases and 5 bases, in that order; junction bases with no gene match: 7. In germline, CDR1 is SGHTS, CDR2 YDEGEE.

The rearrangement links TRBV11-3 to TRBJ2-7, with TRBD1 as a possible D gene (6 bases). The CDR3 runs to 12 residues. The germline V and J ends were trimmed by 5 bases and 6 bases, with 11 bases remaining between them. The germline V gene has CDR1 SGHNT and CDR2 YENEEA. The CDR3 loop is CASSPLTGEQYF. Written as DNA, the CDR3 is TGTGCCAGCAGCCCTCTGACAGGCGAGCAGTACTTC. Looking up the rest from reference TRBV11-3 and TRBJ2-7 gives the full variable domain: EAGVVQSPRYKIIEKKQPVAFWCNPISGHNTLYWYLQNLGQGPELLIRYENEEAVDDSQLPKDRFSAERLKGVDSTLKIQPAELGDSAVYLCASSPLTGEQYFGPGTRLTVT.

This chain uses TRBV7-9 with TRBJ1-2, with 7 bases fitting TRBD1. The trim removed 5 bases at V and 5 bases at J, leaving 14 bases unmatched. CDR1 is SEHNR and CDR2 is FQNEAQ in the germline V gene (reference sequence). CDR3 size: 16 residues. CDR3 DNA: TGTGCCAGCAGCCCGGCACCGGGGACAGAAGCTTATGGCTACACCTTC. Residues: CASSPAPGTEAYGYTF.